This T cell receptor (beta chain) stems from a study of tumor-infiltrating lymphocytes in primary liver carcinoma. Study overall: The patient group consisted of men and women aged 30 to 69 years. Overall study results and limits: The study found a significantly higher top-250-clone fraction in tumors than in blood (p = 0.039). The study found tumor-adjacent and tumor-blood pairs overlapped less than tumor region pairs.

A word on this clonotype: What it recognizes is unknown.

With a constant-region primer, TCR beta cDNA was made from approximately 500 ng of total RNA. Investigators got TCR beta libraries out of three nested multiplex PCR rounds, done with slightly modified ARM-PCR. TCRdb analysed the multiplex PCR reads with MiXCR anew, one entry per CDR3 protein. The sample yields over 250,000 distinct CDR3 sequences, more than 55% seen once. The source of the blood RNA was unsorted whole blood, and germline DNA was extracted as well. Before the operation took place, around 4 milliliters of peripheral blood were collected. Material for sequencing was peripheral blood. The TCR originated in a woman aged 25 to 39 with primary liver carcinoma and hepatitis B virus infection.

CDR3 DNA: TGTGCCAGCAGCCCCTACAGGGCTGGGGCAGATACGCAGTATTTT. Residues: CASSPYRAGADTQYF. The V gene is TRBV11-2, the J gene TRBJ2-3, with D possibly TRBD1 on 6 matching bases. The germline V and J ends were trimmed by 5 bases and 4 bases, with 16 bases remaining between them. The CDR3 length is 15 residues. CDR1 and CDR2 from the germline V gene are SGHAT and FQNNGV.